This T cell receptor (beta chain) was observed in a study of post-analysis software for immune sequencing data. Study in general: Disease trajectories encompassed relapsing-remitting, secondary progressive and progressive-relapsing multiple sclerosis. Study results and caveats: Normalized Chao1 diversity in multiple sclerosis patients fell significantly below that of controls. Compared with controls, patients had more of roughly five TRBV segments, including TRBV5-6, TRBV5-1 and TRBV20-1. Batch-matched samples strongly co-clustered by F measure.

On this clonotype itself: No antigen is known for it.

Germline trimming cut 1 base from V and 5 bases from J; bases unmatched to any gene: 9. The CDR3 sequence is 15 residues long. Germline lookup yields CDR1 SQVTM and CDR2 ANQGSEA. cDNA libraries of TCR beta carried unique molecular identifiers. There were about 0.95 to 11 million T cells, and some 500,000 cDNA molecules came from them. TCRdb called the PCR reads again in MiXCR, with one record for every CDR3 protein. The table lists a few hundred thousand distinct CDR3 sequences, under 55% of them singletons. This clonotype originated in a girl between 10 and 17 years old with multiple sclerosis. Material: blood. J is TRBJ1-1 and V is TRBV29-1, with 8 bases aligning to TRBD1. CDR3 sequence reads: CSVEVPGRGLTEAFF. The CDR3 region has the DNA TGCAGCGTTGAAGTCCCGGGCAGGGGGCTTACTGAAGCTTTCTTT.